Listed here are 26 T cell receptor beta chains from one sample, sequenced in a study of blood T cell repertoires in COVID-19. Measured with immunoSEQ multiplex PCR; TCRdb has only the in-frame clones, and not every one. Here the sample spans about half a million clones, approximately 85% being singletons. The sample was peripheral blood. These receptors originate from a human donor in a cohort sampled during active COVID-19.

The gene calls are TRBV29-1 and TRBJ2-2, with 11 positions matching TRBD2. With 7 bases clipped from V and 5 bases from J, the junction kept 0 bases outside the gene matches. This CDR3 contains 12 residues. The germline CDR1 and CDR2 sequences are SQVTM and ANQGSEA. CDR3 sequence (DNA): TGCAGCGGGACTAGCGGGACCGGGGAGCTGTTTTTT. Protein: CSGTSGTGELFF.

The rearrangement uses TRBV10-3 and TRBJ1-5; D may be TRBD1 (6 bases). The CDR3 contains 15 residues. V gave up 3 bases and J gave up 6 bases, with 15 bases separating them. Per germline, CDR1 ENHRY and CDR2 SYGVKD. The DNA of the CDR3 is TGTGCCATCAGTGAAACAGGGAATCGGGGTCAGCCCCAGCATTTT. It encodes CAISETGNRGQPQHF.

The count of this clone is one. The rearrangement joins TRBV3-1 (or the pseudogene TRBV3-2) to TRBJ2-1, with 11 bases aligning to TRBD2. This CDR3 comprises 15 residues. Germline CDR1 reads LGHDT; CDR2 reads YNNKEL (reference sequence). J was trimmed by 9 bases and V by 3 bases; bases with no gene match: 7. The CDR3 protein is CASSHGLAGGGEQFF. CDR3 nucleotide sequence: TGTGCCAGCAGCCATGGCCTAGCGGGAGGCGGTGAGCAGTTCTTC.

This chain connects TRBV29-1 to TRBJ2-1; possibly TRBD2 for D (7 bases). This CDR3 spans 14 amino acids. Trimming removed 8 bases at V and 0 bases at J, with 14 bases between. Germline loops: CDR1 SQVTM, CDR2 ANQGSEA. The CDR3 here is CSTRGGSSYNEQFF. Written as DNA, the CDR3 is TGCAGCACAAGGGGGGGTAGCTCCTACAATGAGCAGTTCTTC.

This chain joins TRBV19 and TRBJ1-2; D is uncertain. Per germline, CDR1 LNHDA and CDR2 SQIVND (reference sequence). The V end lost 3 bases, the J end lost 0 bases, and 8 bases lay between the germline ends. The CDR3 sequence is 14 residues long. CDR3 region: CASSMAGTNYGYTF. The CDR3 DNA follows: TGTGCCAGTAGTATGGCGGGGACTAACTATGGCTACACCTTC.

The chain uses TRBV7-2 and TRBJ2-3; D remains ambiguous. The CDR3 contains 16 residues. Trimming took off 5 bases at V and 2 bases at J, with 17 bases between the two ends. Germline V gene data show CDR1 as SGHTA and CDR2 as FQGNSA. CDR3 DNA sequence: TGTGCCAGCAGCCGTGGGCCATCGGCTTACACAGATACGCAGTATTTT. It yields the protein CASSRGPSAYTDTQYF. Looking up the rest from reference TRBV7-2 and TRBJ2-3 gives the full variable domain: GAGVSQSPSNKVTEKGKDVELRCDPISGHTALYWYRQSLGQGLEFLIYFQGNSAPDKSGLPSDRFSAERTGGSVSTLTIQRTQQEDSAVYLCASSRGPSAYTDTQYFGPGTRLTVL.

The chain links TRBV30 to TRBJ1-4; D gene uncertain. The germline V gene has CDR1 GTSNPN and CDR2 SVGIG (reference sequence). V lost 0 bases and J lost 5, with 13 bases in between. The CDR3 length is 15 residues. CDR3 protein: CAWSVLEGVNEKLFF. The CDR3 DNA follows: TGTGCCTGGAGTGTACTGGAGGGAGTGAATGAAAAACTGTTTTTT. The full variable domain, with the rest looked up from reference TRBV30 and TRBJ1-4, is SQTIHQWPATLVQPVGSPLSLECTVEGTSNPNLYWYRQAAGRGLQLLFYSVGIGQISSEVPQNLSASRPQDRQFILSSKKLLLSDSGFYLCAWSVLEGVNEKLFFGSGTQLSVL.

V and J are TRBV20-1 and TRBJ1-2; a possible D gene is TRBD1 (6 bases). The germline gives CDR1 DFQATT, CDR2 SNEGSKA (reference sequence). The ends were cut back, 3 bases at V and 4 bases at J, with 15 bases in the middle. The CDR3 runs to 14 residues. The CDR3 DNA is TGCAGTGCTAGTCCAGGGGCGGTGGGCTATGGCTACACCTTC. Translated, it gives CSASPGAVGYGYTF.

The chain links TRBV12-5 to TRBJ1-2; D uncertain. This CDR3 has 15 residues. Trimming removed 4 bases at V and 4 bases at J, with 16 bases between. Germline CDR1 and CDR2: LGHNT and FRNRAP. The CDR3 loop reads CASGSRSGEFYGYTF. CDR3 bases: TGTGCTAGTGGTTCCAGATCGGGAGAGTTCTATGGCTACACCTTC.

V is TRBV30 and J is TRBJ2-3; 12 bases line up with TRBD2. This CDR3 has 15 amino acids. The germline gives CDR1 GTSNPN, CDR2 SVGIG (reference sequence). V lost 2 bases and J lost 3; bases outside the gene matches: 3. The DNA for the CDR3 is TGTGCCTGGAGTCTAGCGGGAGGGCGGACAGATACGCAGTATTTT. This gives the protein CAWSLAGGRTDTQYF.

This sequence joins TRBV7-3 and TRBJ2-3; 9 bases line up with TRBD2. This CDR3 comprises 16 residues. Germline V gives CDR1 SGHTA, CDR2 FQGTGA. V was pared by 6 bases and J by 4 bases, with 11 bases of the junction left unmatched. The CDR3 sequence is CASSPGLAMEADTQYF. The CDR3 nucleotides read TGTGCCAGCAGTCCCGGACTAGCGATGGAAGCAGATACGCAGTATTTT.

This clone appeared once. CDR3 region: CASCPGQGVPGYF. CDR3 nucleotides: TGTGCCAGCTGCCCGGGACAGGGGGTTCCTGGGTACTTC. The V gene is TRBV30, the J gene TRBJ2-7, with 11 bases identical to TRBD1. Germline V gene sequence: CDR1 GTSNPN, CDR2 SVGIG (reference sequence). The junction had 15 bases not matched to a gene; V was cut back by 8 bases and J by 12 bases. The CDR3 runs 13 residues. The variable domain in full, completed from reference TRBV30 and TRBJ2-7, reads SQTIHQWPATLVQPVGSPLSLECTVEGTSNPNLYWYRQAAGRGLQLLFYSVGIGQISSEVPQNLSASRPQDRQFILSSKKLLLSDSGFYLCASCPGQGVPGYFGPGTRLTVT.

This chain connects TRBV7-9 to TRBJ2-7; a possible D gene is TRBD2 (5 bases). The CDR3 is 15 residues long. The V end was cut by 2 bases, the J end by 2 bases, with 13 bases between. Germline CDR1 SEHNR, CDR2 FQNEAQ (reference sequence). CDR3 in amino acids: CASSLTLAGAYEQYF. The CDR3 DNA follows: TGTGCCAGCAGCTTAACCCTAGCCGGGGCCTACGAGCAGTACTTC.

Worth noting for this clone: Different DNA sequences within this sample yield the same CDR3. This chain connects TRBV7-8 to TRBJ2-3; unclear D gene. CDR1 SGHVS and CDR2 FQNEAQ come from the germline V gene. Deletions cut 5 bases from V and 2 bases from J, with 14 bases between. This CDR3 has 15 amino acids. CDR3 nucleotide sequence: TGTGCCAGCAGCCTCGGCGGCGCCCTCACAGATACGCAGTATTTT. Its translation: CASSLGGALTDTQYF.

The rearrangement uses TRBV28 and TRBJ2-3, with D possibly matching TRBD2 (5 bases). V was pared by 6 bases and J by 13 bases, with 17 bases between. There are 12 residues in the CDR3. Germline CDR1 and CDR2: MDHEN and SYDVKM. The DNA of the CDR3 is TGTGCCAGCAGCCTATCAGCGGTATCGGAGTATTTT. Protein product: CASSLSAVSEYF.

This clone was detected only once. The CDR3: CASSPSGGAFNEQFF. DNA of the CDR3: TGTGCCAGCTCACCCTCAGGGGGTGCCTTCAATGAGCAGTTCTTC. The chain recombines TRBV18 with TRBJ2-1; TRBD1 aligns across 7 bases. Unmatched junction bases numbered 8, after V lost 3 bases and J lost 6 bases. CDR3 length equals 15 residues. Germline loops: CDR1 KGHSH, CDR2 LQKENI.

The chain employs TRBV6-6 and TRBJ1-5; TRBD1 might be the D (6 bases). Trimming cost V 5 bases and J 0 bases, with 14 bases left between them. The CDR3 is made up of 16 amino acids. Germline CDR1 MNHNY, CDR2 SVGAGI (reference sequence). CDR3 in amino acids: CASSLGQLASNQPQHF. DNA for the CDR3: TGTGCCAGCAGTCTAGGACAGCTAGCTAGCAATCAGCCCCAGCATTTT.

The chain combines TRBV28 with TRBJ2-7; D is possibly TRBD1 (7 bases). Trimming left V 9 bases short and J 0 bases short, with 15 bases between. This CDR3 contains 14 residues. Germline V gene data show CDR1 as MDHEN and CDR2 as SYDVKM. Here the CDR3 reads CASRPGGSSYEQYF. CDR3 nucleotides: TGTGCCAGTAGACCAGGGGGGAGCTCCTACGAGCAGTACTTC. The full variable domain, with the rest looked up from reference TRBV28 and TRBJ2-7, is DVKVTQSSRYLVKRTGEKVFLECVQDMDHENMFWYRQDPGLGLRLIYFSYDVKMKEKGDIPEGYSVSREKKERFSLILESASTNQTSMYLCASRPGGSSYEQYFGPGTRLTVT.

Written as DNA, the CDR3 is TGTGCCAGCAGTTTAGGGCTGATTGGTAGGGGCTACACCTTC. Its translation is CASSLGLIGRGYTF. The rearrangement uses TRBV28 and TRBJ1-2; D unclear. There are 14 residues in the CDR3. Germline CDR1 reads MDHEN; CDR2 reads SYDVKM. The germline V and J ends were trimmed by 2 bases and 8 bases, with 15 bases remaining between them.

The J gene is TRBJ1-6, the V gene TRBV5-4, with 9 bases lining up with TRBD1. The germline V gene encodes CDR1 SGHNT and CDR2 YYREEE (reference sequence). The V segment lost 2 bases and the J segment 10 bases; nucleotides outside the gene matches: 7. The CDR3 contains 15 residues. CDR3 nucleotide sequence: TGTGCCAGCAGCTTTAAGACAGGGGGAGAGTCACCCCTCCACTTT. This gives the protein CASSFKTGGESPLHF.

This clone was counted a few times. The CDR3 sequence is CASRQGVNQPQHF. CDR3 DNA: TGTGCCAGCCGACAGGGAGTCAATCAGCCCCAGCATTTT. The chain recombines TRBV19 with TRBJ1-5; 7 bases are shared with TRBD1. The CDR3 is 13 residues long. Germline trimming cut 9 bases from V and 3 bases from J; bases unmatched to any gene: 5. Germline loops: CDR1 LNHDA, CDR2 SQIVND (reference sequence).

The V call is TRBV30, the J call TRBJ1-6, with unresolved D. Germline CDR1 GTSNPN, CDR2 SVGIG (reference sequence). V was clipped by 0 bases and J by 7 bases, with 16 bases between them. CDR3 size: 16 residues. The CDR3 sequence is CAWSVRGLTGNSPLHF. Written as DNA, the CDR3 is TGTGCCTGGAGTGTACGGGGTCTTACGGGGAATTCACCCCTCCACTTT.

The chain recombines TRBV9 with TRBJ2-1, with 14 bases matching TRBD2. Germline-derived CDR1 and CDR2 are SGDLS and YYNGEE. The CDR3 is 18 amino acids. V shed 3 bases, J shed 8 bases, and the junction held 13 bases outside the gene matches. The CDR3 sequence: CASSETSGTSGRGDEQFF. The CDR3 DNA follows: TGTGCCAGCAGCGAAACCTCCGGGACTAGCGGGAGAGGCGATGAGCAGTTCTTC. The full variable domain, rest sourced from reference TRBV9 and TRBJ2-1, is DSGVTQTPKHLITATGQRVTLRCSPRSGDLSVYWYQQSLDQGLQFLIQYYNGEERAKGNILERFSAQQFPDLHSELNLSSLELGDSALYFCASSETSGTSGRGDEQFFGPGTRLTVL.

The chain has TRBV20-1 and TRBJ1-1; weak D call: TRBD1 (5 bases). This CDR3 has 10 amino acids. Germline V gene data show CDR1 as DFQATT and CDR2 as SNEGSKA (reference sequence). V lost 7 bases, J lost 5 bases, and 8 bases lay in between. CDR3 sequence reads: CSVGGTEAFF. In DNA, the CDR3 is TGCAGTGTTGGGGGGACTGAAGCTTTCTTT.

On this clone itself: The identical CDR3 is also encoded by other nucleotide sequences in the sample. The chain joins TRBV18 to TRBJ1-5, with D tentatively TRBD1 (6 bases). CDR3 length: 14 residues. Germline loops: CDR1 KGHSH, CDR2 LQKENI. Trimming shortened V by 6 bases and J by 0 bases, and 9 bases separated the two germline ends. The CDR3: CASSRDNSNQPQHF. CDR3 DNA: TGTGCCAGCTCCCGGGACAATAGCAATCAGCCCCAGCATTTT. The variable domain in full, with the rest retrieved from reference TRBV18 and TRBJ1-5, is NAGVMQNPRHLVRRRGQEARLRCSPMKGHSHVYWYRQLPEEGLKFMVYLQKENIIDESGMPKERFSAEFPKEGPSILRIQQVVRGDSAAYFCASSRDNSNQPQHFGDGTRLSIL.

The J gene is TRBJ1-4, the V gene TRBV7-2; 9 bases map to TRBD1. Germline CDR1 and CDR2: SGHTA and FQGNSA. The CDR3 loop spans 17 amino acids. After removal of 5 bases from V and 3 bases from J, the junction contained 10 bases not matched to a gene. The CDR3 DNA reads TGTGCCAGCAGCCCCCGACAGGGGGAAGTGGCTAATGAAAAACTGTTTTTT. Its protein product is CASSPRQGEVANEKLFF.